This T cell receptor beta chain was identified in a study of T cells in Graves' hyperthyroidism and ophthalmopathy. Findings and caveats of the study: Model output signaled ophthalmopathy a median roughly 6.5 months ahead of onset.

This clonotype was picked up many times. The antigen remains unidentified. What was amplified from RNA transcripts were TCR beta CDR3 regions. The TCR CDR3 was amplified in a first-round RT-PCR using the HTBI primer set. TCRdb recomputed calls from the multiplex PCR reads with MiXCR, one row per CDR3 protein. This sample has 550,000 to 800,000 distinct CDR3 sequences, with roughly 17% found just once. Trimming cost V 5 bases and J 11 bases, with 15 bases left between them. CDR3 length equals 11 residues. Germline CDR1 GTSNPN, CDR2 SVGIG (reference sequence). Diagnoses were established using clinical symptoms, serum thyroxine and TRAb, thyroid ultrasound and orbital computed tomography. PBMCs were obtained from approximately 10 ml fresh peripheral blood.

Input material: blood. This sequence originates from a man between 45 and 60 years old with Graves' hyperthyroidism. The chain couples TRBV30 to TRBJ1-1; tentatively, D is TRBD1 (5 bases). This CDR3 is CAWARSGDAFF. Here the CDR3 DNA reads TGTGCCTGGGCGCGGTCGGGGGACGCTTTCTTT.